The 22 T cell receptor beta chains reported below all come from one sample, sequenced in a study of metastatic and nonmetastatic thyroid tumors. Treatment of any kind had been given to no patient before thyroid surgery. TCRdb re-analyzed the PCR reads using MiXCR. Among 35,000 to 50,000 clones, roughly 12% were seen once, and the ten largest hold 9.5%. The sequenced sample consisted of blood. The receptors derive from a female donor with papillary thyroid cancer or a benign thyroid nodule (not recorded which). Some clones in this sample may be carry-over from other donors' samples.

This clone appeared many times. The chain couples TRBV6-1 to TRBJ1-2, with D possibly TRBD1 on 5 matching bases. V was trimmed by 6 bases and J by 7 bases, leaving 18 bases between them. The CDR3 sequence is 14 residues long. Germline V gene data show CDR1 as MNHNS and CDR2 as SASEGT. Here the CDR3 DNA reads TGTGCCAGCAGCCACTGGACCAGGGAGGGTGGCTACACCTTC. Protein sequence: CASSHWTREGGYTF.

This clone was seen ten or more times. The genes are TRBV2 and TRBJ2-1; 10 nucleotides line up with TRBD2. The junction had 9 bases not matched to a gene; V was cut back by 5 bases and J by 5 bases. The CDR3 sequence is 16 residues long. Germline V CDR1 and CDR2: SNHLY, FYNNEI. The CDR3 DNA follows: TGTGCCAGCAGTTTACGGACTAGCGGAGCGAACAATGAGCAGTTCTTC. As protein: CASSLRTSGANNEQFF.

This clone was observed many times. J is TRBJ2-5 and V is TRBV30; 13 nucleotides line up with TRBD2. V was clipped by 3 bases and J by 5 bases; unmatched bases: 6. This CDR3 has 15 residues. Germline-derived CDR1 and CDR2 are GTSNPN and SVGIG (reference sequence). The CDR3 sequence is CAWSLTSGRRETQYF. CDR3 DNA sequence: TGTGCCTGGAGCCTGACTAGCGGGAGGCGGGAGACCCAGTACTTC. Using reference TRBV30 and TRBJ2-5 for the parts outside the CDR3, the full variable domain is SQTIHQWPATLVQPVGSPLSLECTVEGTSNPNLYWYRQAAGRGLQLLFYSVGIGQISSEVPQNLSASRPQDRQFILSSKKLLLSDSGFYLCAWSLTSGRRETQYFGPGTRLLVL.

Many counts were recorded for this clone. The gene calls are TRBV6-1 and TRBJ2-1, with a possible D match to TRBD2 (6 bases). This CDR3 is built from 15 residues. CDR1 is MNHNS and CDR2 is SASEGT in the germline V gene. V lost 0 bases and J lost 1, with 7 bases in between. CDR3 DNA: TGTGCCAGCAGTGAAGCGGGAGGATCCTACAATGAGCAGTTCTTC. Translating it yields CASSEAGGSYNEQFF.

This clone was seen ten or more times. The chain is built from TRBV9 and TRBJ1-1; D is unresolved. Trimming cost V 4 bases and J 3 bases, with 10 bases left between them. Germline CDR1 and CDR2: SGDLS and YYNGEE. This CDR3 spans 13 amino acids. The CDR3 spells CASSPTGDTEAFF. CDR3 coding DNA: TGTGCCAGCAGCCCGACCGGCGACACTGAAGCTTTCTTT.

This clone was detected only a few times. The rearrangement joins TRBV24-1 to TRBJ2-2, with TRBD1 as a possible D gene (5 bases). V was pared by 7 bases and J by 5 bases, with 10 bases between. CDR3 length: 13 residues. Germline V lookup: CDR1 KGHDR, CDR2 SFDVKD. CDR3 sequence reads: CATRQVLTGELFF. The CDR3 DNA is TGTGCCACCAGACAGGTTTTAACCGGGGAGCTGTTTTTT.

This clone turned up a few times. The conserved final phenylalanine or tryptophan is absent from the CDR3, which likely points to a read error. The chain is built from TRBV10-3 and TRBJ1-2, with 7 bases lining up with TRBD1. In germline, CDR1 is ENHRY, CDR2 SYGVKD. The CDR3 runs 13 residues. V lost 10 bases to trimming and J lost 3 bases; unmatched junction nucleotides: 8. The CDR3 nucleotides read TGTGCCAACAGGCCCGGGACAGACTATGGCTACACCCTC. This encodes CANRPGTDYGYTL.

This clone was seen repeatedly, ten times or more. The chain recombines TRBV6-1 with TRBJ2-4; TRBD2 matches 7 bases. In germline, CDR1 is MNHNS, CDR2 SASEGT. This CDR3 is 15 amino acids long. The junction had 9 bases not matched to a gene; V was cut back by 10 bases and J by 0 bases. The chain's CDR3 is CATLGGGVAKNIQYF. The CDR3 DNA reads TGTGCCACCTTGGGGGGGGGAGTAGCCAAAAACATTCAGTACTTC.

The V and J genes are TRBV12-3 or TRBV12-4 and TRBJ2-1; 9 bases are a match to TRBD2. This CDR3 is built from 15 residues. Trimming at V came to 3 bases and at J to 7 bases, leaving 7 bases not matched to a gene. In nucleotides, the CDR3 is TGTGCCAGCAGTTTTTGGGCTAGCGGGACGAATGAGCAGTTCTTC. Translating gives CASSFWASGTNEQFF.

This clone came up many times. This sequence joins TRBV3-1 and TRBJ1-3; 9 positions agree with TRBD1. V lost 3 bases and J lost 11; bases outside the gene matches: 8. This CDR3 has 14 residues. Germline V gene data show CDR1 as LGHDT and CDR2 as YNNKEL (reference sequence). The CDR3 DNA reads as TGTGCCAGCAGCCAGAAGGGACAGGGAAAAGCCATATATTTT. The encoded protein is CASSQKGQGKAIYF.

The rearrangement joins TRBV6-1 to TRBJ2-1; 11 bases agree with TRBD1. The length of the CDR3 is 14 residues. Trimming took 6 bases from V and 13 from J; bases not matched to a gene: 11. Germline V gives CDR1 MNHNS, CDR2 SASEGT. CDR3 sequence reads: CASRRDRGTKGQFF. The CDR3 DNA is TGTGCCAGCAGACGGGACAGGGGGACAAAGGGACAGTTCTTC.

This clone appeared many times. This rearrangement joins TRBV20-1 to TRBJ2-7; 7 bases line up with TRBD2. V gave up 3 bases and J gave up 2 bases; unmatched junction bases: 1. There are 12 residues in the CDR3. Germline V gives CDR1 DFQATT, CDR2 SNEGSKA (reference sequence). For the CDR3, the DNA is TGCAGTGCTAGTGGGGGGGCCTACGAGCAGTACTTC. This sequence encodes CSASGGAYEQYF.

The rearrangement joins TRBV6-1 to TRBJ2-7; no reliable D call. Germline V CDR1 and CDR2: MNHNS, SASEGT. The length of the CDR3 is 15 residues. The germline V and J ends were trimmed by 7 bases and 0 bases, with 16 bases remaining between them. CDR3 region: CASTPMYSSSYEQYF. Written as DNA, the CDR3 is TGTGCCAGCACCCCTATGTACTCGAGCTCCTACGAGCAGTACTTC.

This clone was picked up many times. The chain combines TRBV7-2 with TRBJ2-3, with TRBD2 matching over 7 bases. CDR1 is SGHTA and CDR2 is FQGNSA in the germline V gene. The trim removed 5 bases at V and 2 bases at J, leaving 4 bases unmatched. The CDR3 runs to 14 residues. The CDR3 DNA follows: TGTGCCAGCAGCGGGGGGGGATCCACAGATACGCAGTATTTT. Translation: CASSGGGSTDTQYF.

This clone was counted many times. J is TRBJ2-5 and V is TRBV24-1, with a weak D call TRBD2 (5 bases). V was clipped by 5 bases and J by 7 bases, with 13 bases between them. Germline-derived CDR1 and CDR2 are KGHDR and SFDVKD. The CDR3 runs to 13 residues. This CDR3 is CATSGEGSWTQYF. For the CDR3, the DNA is TGTGCCACCAGTGGAGAGGGTTCATGGACCCAGTACTTC.

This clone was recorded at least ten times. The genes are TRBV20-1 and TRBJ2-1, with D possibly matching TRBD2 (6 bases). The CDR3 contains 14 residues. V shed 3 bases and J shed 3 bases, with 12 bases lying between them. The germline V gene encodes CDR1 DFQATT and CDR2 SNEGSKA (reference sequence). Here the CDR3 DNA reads TGCAGTGCTAGCGGAGGGCGGGACTACAATGAGCAGTTCTTC. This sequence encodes CSASGGRDYNEQFF.

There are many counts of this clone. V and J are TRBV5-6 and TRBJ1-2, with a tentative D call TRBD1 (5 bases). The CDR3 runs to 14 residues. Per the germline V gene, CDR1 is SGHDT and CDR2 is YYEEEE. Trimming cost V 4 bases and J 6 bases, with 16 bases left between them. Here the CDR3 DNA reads TGTGCCAGCAGCCCCCCCACAGGAACTAATGGCTACACCTTC. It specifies CASSPPTGTNGYTF. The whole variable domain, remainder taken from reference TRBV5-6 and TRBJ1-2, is DAGVTQSPTHLIKTRGQQVTLRCSPKSGHDTVSWYQQALGQGPQFIFQYYEEEERQRGNFPDRFSGHQFPNYSSELNVNALLLGDSALYLCASSPPTGTNGYTFGSGTRLTVV.

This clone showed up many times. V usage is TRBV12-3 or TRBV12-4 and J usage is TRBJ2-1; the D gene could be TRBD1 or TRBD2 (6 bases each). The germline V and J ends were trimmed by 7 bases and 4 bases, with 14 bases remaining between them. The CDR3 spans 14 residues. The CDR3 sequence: CASKGGGGYNEQFF. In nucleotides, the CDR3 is TGTGCCAGCAAGGGGGGAGGAGGGTACAATGAGCAGTTCTTC.

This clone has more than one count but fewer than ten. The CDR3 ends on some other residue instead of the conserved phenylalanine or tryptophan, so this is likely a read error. The CDR3 DNA sequence: TGTGCCAGCAGTGGGTGGGAAAGCAAAGATACGCAGTATCTT. Encoded protein: CASSGWESKDTQYL. The chain is built from TRBV12-3 or TRBV12-4 and TRBJ2-3; D is uncertain. The CDR3 loop spans 14 amino acids.

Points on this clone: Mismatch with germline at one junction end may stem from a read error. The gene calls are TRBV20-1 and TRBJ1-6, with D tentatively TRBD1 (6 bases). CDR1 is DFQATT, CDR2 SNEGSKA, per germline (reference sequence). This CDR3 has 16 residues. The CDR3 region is CSARDQGKGSYSRLHF. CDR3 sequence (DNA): TGCAGTGCTAGAGATCAGGGGAAAGGGTCTTATTCACGCCTCCACTTT.

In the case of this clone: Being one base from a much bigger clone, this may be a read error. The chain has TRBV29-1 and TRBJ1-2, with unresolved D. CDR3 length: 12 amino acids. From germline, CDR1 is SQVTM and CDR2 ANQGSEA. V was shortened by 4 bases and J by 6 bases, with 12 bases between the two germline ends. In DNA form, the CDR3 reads TGCAGCGTTGTTACGGACGCGGATGGCTACACCTTC. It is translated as CSVVTDADGYTF.

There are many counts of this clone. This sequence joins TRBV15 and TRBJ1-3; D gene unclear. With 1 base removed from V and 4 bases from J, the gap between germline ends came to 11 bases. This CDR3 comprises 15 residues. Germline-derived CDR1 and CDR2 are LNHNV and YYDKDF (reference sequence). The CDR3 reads CATSRAFGRGNTIYF. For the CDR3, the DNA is TGTGCCACCAGCAGAGCATTCGGAAGAGGAAACACCATATATTTT.